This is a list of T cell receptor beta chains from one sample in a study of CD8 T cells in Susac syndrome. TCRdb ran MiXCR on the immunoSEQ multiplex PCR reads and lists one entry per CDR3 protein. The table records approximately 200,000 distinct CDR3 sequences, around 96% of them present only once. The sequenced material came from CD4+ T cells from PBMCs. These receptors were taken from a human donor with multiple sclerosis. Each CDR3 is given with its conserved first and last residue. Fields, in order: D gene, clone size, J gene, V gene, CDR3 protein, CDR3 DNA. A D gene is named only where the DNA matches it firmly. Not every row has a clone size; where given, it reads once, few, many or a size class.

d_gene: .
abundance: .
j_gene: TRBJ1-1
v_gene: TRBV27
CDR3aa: CASSSGGRTEAFF
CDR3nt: TGTGCCAGCAGTTCTGGGGGCAGGACTGAAGCTTTCTTT

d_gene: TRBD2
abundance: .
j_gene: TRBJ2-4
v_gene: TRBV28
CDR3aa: CAIAFTSGIGKNIQYF
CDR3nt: TGTGCCATCGCTTTTACTAGCGGGATTGGCAAAAACATTCAGTACTTC

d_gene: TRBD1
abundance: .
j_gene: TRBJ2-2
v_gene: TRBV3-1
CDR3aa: CASSQFEKSRQGLVRLTAGELFF
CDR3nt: TGTGCCAGCAGCCAATTTGAAAAGAGCAGACAGGGCCTTGTGAGGTTAACCGCCGGGGAGCTGTTTTTT

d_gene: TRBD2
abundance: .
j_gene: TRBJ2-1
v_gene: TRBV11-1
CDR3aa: CASSAESSGGAEQFF
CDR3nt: TGTGCCAGCAGCGCCGAATCTAGCGGGGGAGCTGAGCAGTTCTTC

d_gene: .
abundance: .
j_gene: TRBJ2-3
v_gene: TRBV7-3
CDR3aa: CASSLLEVDTQYF
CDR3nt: TGTGCCAGCAGCTTATTAGAGGTAGATACGCAGTATTTT

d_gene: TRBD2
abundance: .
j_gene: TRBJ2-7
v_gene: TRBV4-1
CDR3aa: CASSQGLAGAYEQYF
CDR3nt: TGCGCCAGCAGCCAAGGGCTAGCGGGAGCTTACGAGCAGTACTTC

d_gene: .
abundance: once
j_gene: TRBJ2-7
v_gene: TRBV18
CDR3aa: CASYRGGEQYF
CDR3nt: TGTGCCAGCTACCGTGGGGGAGAGCAGTACTTC

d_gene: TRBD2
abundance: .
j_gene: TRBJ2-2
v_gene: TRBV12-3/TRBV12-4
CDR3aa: CASTRLAGYTGELFF
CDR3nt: TGTGCCAGCACCAGACTAGCGGGGTACACCGGGGAGCTGTTTTTT

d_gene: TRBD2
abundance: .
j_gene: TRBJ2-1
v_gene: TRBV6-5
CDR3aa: CASSYTSGGHYNEQFF
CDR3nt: TGTGCCAGCAGTTATACTAGCGGGGGCCATTACAATGAGCAGTTCTTC

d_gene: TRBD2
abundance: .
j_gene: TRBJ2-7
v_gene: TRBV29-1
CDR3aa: CSVSSGRAARDEQYF
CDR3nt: TGCAGCGTTAGTAGCGGGAGGGCCGCTCGGGACGAGCAGTACTTC

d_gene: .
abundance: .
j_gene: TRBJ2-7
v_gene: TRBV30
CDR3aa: CAYTPWADYEQYF
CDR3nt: TGTGCCTACACACCGTGGGCAGACTACGAGCAGTACTTC

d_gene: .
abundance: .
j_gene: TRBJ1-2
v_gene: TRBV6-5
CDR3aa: CASSWTALSGYTF
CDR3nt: TGTGCCAGCAGTTGGACCGCCTTAAGTGGCTACACCTTC

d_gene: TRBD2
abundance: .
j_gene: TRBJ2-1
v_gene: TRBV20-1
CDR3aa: CSARESGSYNEQFF
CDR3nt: TGCAGTGCTAGAGAAAGCGGGAGTTACAATGAGCAGTTCTTC

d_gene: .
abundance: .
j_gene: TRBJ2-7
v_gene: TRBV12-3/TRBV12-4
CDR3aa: CASSMGYEQYF
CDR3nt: TGTGCCAGCAGTATGGGCTACGAGCAGTACTTC

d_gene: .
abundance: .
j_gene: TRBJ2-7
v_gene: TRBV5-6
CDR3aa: CASSLGTEDEQYF
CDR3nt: TGTGCCAGCAGCTTGGGGACAGAAGACGAGCAGTACTTC

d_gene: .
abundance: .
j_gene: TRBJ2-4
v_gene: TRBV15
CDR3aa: CATSRDNPGNIQYF
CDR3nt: TGTGCCACCAGCAGAGACAACCCGGGGAACATTCAGTACTTC

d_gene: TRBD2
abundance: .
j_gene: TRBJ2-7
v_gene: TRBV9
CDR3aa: CASSLYRSLAGDYEQYF
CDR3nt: TGTGCCAGCAGCCTATACAGGTCCCTAGCGGGAGACTACGAGCAGTACTTC

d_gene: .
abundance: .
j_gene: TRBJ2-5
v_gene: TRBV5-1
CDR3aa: CASSGGSSETQYF
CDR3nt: TGCGCCAGCAGCGGCGGCAGCTCAGAGACCCAGTACTTC

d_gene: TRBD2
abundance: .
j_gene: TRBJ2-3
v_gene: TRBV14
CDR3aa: CASSQAASSGSTTQYF
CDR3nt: TGTGCCAGCAGCCAAGCAGCGTCTAGCGGGAGCACCACGCAGTATTTT

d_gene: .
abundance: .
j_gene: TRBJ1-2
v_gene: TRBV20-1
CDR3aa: CSARGWTAGANYGYTF
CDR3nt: TGCAGTGCTAGGGGCTGGACCGCCGGAGCTAACTATGGCTACACCTTC

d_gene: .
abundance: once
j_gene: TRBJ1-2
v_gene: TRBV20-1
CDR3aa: CSATRWDGYTF
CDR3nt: TGCAGTGCTACCAGGTGGGATGGCTACACCTTC

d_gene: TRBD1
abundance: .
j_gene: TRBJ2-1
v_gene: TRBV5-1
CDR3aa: CASSPGQGAYEQFF
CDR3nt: TGCGCCAGCAGCCCGGGACAGGGGGCCTATGAGCAGTTCTTC

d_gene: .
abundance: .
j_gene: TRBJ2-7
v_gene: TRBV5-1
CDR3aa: CASSRGPRDEQYF
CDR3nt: TGCGCCAGCAGCAGGGGCCCTCGGGACGAGCAGTACTTC

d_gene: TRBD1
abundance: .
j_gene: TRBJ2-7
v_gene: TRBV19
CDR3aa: CASSPRWAGGISSYEQYF
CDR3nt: TGTGCCAGTAGTCCTCGTTGGGCAGGGGGCATCAGCTCCTACGAGCAGTACTTC

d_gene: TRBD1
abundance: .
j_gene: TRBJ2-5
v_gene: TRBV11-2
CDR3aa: CASSPRTGGTQYF
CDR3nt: TGTGCCAGCAGCCCGAGGACAGGGGGGACCCAGTACTTC